Listed here are 21 T cell receptor beta chains from one sample, sequenced in a study of T cells in Graves' hyperthyroidism and ophthalmopathy. Regions amplified from RNA transcripts were the TCR beta CDR3 regions. A first-round RT-PCR of the TCR CDR3 used the HTBI primer set. TCRdb ran MiXCR on the multiplex PCR reads and lists one entry per CDR3 protein. The sample includes about 640,000 distinct CDR3 sequences, roughly 20% seen only once; the top ten take about 35%. The material sequenced was blood. The receptor set was obtained from a man aged 30 to 45 with Graves' ophthalmopathy.

Only a few counts were recorded for this clonotype. The chain carries TRBV7-6 and TRBJ2-7; TRBD1 matches at 9 bases. V shed 1 base and J 3 bases; nucleotides not matched to a gene: 7. The CDR3 sequence is 16 residues long. The germline V gene has CDR1 SGHVS and CDR2 FNYEAQ. The CDR3, as DNA: TGTGCCAGCAGCTTAGAGATGGGGACAGGGAGCTACGAGCAGTACTTC. It is translated as CASSLEMGTGSYEQYF. The full variable domain, completed using reference TRBV7-6 and TRBJ2-7, is GAGVSQSPRYKVTKRGQDVALRCDPISGHVSLYWYRQALGQGPEFLTYFNYEAQQDKSGLPNDRFSAERPEGSISTLTIQRTEQRDSAMYRCASSLEMGTGSYEQYFGPGTRLTVT.

The table lists this clonotype with a few counts. The V and J genes are TRBV28 and TRBJ2-7, with D possibly matching TRBD1 (6 bases). V lost 3 bases, J lost 5 bases, and 14 bases lay in between. Germline lookup yields CDR1 MDHEN and CDR2 SYDVKM. CDR3 length: 14 residues. CDR3 residues: CASSLGTRSDEQYF. The CDR3 DNA is TGTGCCAGCAGTTTGGGGACACGGAGCGACGAGCAGTACTTC.

This clonotype was recorded only once. The chain recombines TRBV11-2 with TRBJ2-4, with D maybe TRBD2 (5 bases). CDR3 length equals 19 residues. Germline V gene data show CDR1 as SGHAT and CDR2 as FQNNGV. Trimming pared 0 bases from V and 0 bases from J, leaving 18 bases between. The CDR3 reads CASSLDLRTGVVAKNIQYF. The CDR3 DNA reads as TGTGCCAGCAGCTTAGATTTGCGGACCGGGGTCGTAGCCAAAAACATTCAGTACTTC.

This clonotype showed up many times. This rearrangement joins TRBV4-2 to TRBJ2-7, with D possibly being TRBD1 (5 bases). The germline V gene has CDR1 LGHNA and CDR2 YNFKEQ. V dropped 0 bases and J dropped 2 bases, with 11 bases sitting between them. This CDR3 is built from 15 residues. The CDR3 protein is CASSQEQGLTYEQYF. In DNA form, the CDR3 reads TGTGCCAGCAGCCAAGAGCAGGGCCTGACCTACGAGCAGTACTTC.

In its sample, this clonotype was seen many times. V and J are TRBV7-2 and TRBJ2-7; 8 bases line up with TRBD2. From germline, CDR1 is SGHTA and CDR2 FQGNSA. This CDR3 is 16 amino acids long. The junction had 12 bases not matched to a gene; V was cut back by 5 bases and J by 3 bases. CDR3: CASSNPTSGPGYEQYF. The CDR3 nucleotides are TGTGCCAGCAGCAATCCCACTAGCGGCCCAGGCTACGAGCAGTACTTC.

This clonotype was recorded a few times. The rearrangement uses TRBV20-1 and TRBJ2-7; 10 bases line up with TRBD2. V lost 7 bases, J lost 5 bases, and 8 bases stayed unmatched. The CDR3 covers 13 residues. The V gene's germline CDR1 is DFQATT and CDR2 SNEGSKA (reference sequence). CDR3 sequence: CSVEREGKDEQYF. CDR3 in DNA: TGCAGTGTGGAGCGGGAGGGTAAAGACGAGCAGTACTTC.

This clonotype appeared many times. This chain uses TRBV18 with TRBJ1-1, with D tentatively TRBD1 (5 bases). V was clipped by 0 bases and J by 0 bases, with 8 bases between them. The CDR3 has 15 residues. Per germline, CDR1 KGHSH and CDR2 LQKENI. DNA of the CDR3: TGTGCCAGCTCACCACCGCTCAGGGTGAACACTGAAGCTTTCTTT. This translates into CASSPPLRVNTEAFF. The entire variable domain, with the rest obtained from reference TRBV18 and TRBJ1-1, is as follows: NAGVMQNPRHLVRRRGQEARLRCSPMKGHSHVYWYRQLPEEGLKFMVYLQKENIIDESGMPKERFSAEFPKEGPSILRIQQVVRGDSAAYFCASSPPLRVNTEAFFGQGTRLTVV.

This clonotype has just a few counts. CDR3 residues: CASSFLAGEGSEQYF. Written as DNA, the CDR3 is TGTGCCAGCAGTTTTCTAGCGGGAGAGGGGAGCGAGCAGTACTTC. The gene calls are TRBV27 and TRBJ2-7, with TRBD2 matching over 10 bases. Losses at the gene ends were 3 bases for V and 6 bases for J; bases not matched to a gene: 8. Germline V gene lookup returns CDR1 MNHEY and CDR2 SMNVEV (reference sequence). CDR3 length: 15 residues.

The V and J genes are TRBV9 and TRBJ2-2, with 9 positions matching TRBD1. Germline V gives CDR1 SGDLS, CDR2 YYNGEE. The V gene end was trimmed by 4 bases and the J gene end by 6 bases; junction bases not matched to a gene: 7. CDR3 length: 15 amino acids. The CDR3 region has the DNA TGTGCCAGCAGCCCAGGGGACAGGGACGCCGGGGAGCTGTTTTTT. Translated, it gives CASSPGDRDAGELFF. Drawing the rest from reference TRBV9 and TRBJ2-2, the complete variable domain is DSGVTQTPKHLITATGQRVTLRCSPRSGDLSVYWYQQSLDQGLQFLIQYYNGEERAKGNILERFSAQQFPDLHSELNLSSLELGDSALYFCASSPGDRDAGELFFGEGSRLTVL.

This clonotype has at least ten counts. This CDR3 is CASSDNPAYEQYF. DNA of the CDR3: TGTGCCAGCAGTGACAACCCGGCCTACGAGCAGTACTTC. The chain carries TRBV27 and TRBJ2-7; D unresolved. In germline, CDR1 is MNHEY, CDR2 SMNVEV (reference sequence). The CDR3 covers 13 residues. Trimming removed 5 bases at V and 2 bases at J, with 10 bases between.

This clonotype has ten or more counts. The DNA of the CDR3 is TGTGCCTGGGACTACAAGGGGGACACTGAAGCTTTCTTT. It yields the protein CAWDYKGDTEAFF. V gene TRBV30 combines with J gene TRBJ1-1; D perhaps matches TRBD1 (6 bases). The length of the CDR3 is 13 residues. Per the germline V gene, CDR1 is GTSNPN and CDR2 is SVGIG (reference sequence). V gave up 5 bases and J gave up 3 bases, with 13 bases separating them.

V usage is TRBV5-6 and J usage is TRBJ1-2; the D gene is possibly TRBD1 (5 bases). In germline, CDR1 is SGHDT, CDR2 YYEEEE. CDR3 length: 13 amino acids. The V end lost 5 bases, the J end lost 5 bases, and 13 bases lay between the germline ends. The CDR3 is CASRQPGEYGYTF. The CDR3 nucleotides are TGTGCCAGCAGACAGCCGGGGGAGTATGGCTACACCTTC.

Ten or more counts support this clonotype. The chain joins TRBV20-1 to TRBJ2-7; D ambiguous. Germline V lookup: CDR1 DFQATT, CDR2 SNEGSKA (reference sequence). The CDR3 covers 12 residues. With 0 bases removed from V and 2 bases from J, the gap between germline ends came to 5 bases. The CDR3 DNA reads as TGCAGTGCTAGAGAGGTAGCCTACGAGCAGTACTTC. It specifies CSAREVAYEQYF.

This clonotype has only a few counts. The rearrangement uses TRBV7-6 and TRBJ2-1; no reliable D call. This CDR3 is built from 12 residues. Per germline, CDR1 SGHVS and CDR2 FNYEAQ. Between the trimmed V and J ends, which lost 4 bases and 10 bases, there was a span of 11 bases. The CDR3 loop reads CASSSLVGEQFF. The CDR3 region has the DNA TGTGCCAGCAGCTCCCTGGTCGGGGAGCAGTTCTTC.

With regard to this clonotype: This clone may be a read error of a much larger clone one base away. This chain joins TRBV7-2 and TRBJ2-2; 11 bases are a match to TRBD2. Unmatched junction bases numbered 13, after V lost 5 bases and J lost 5 bases. Germline V gene lookup returns CDR1 SGHTA and CDR2 FQGNSA. The CDR3 covers 18 residues. The CDR3 DNA reads TGTGCCAGCAGCCGTAGAACTAGCGGGAGCCCCTCAACCGGGGAGCTGTTTTTT. Amino acid sequence: CASSRRTSGSPSTGELFF.

This clonotype was seen only a few times. The chain is built from TRBV14 and TRBJ2-7, with D hard to call. The germline gives CDR1 SGHDN, CDR2 FVKESK. CDR3 size: 15 residues. The ends were cut back, 0 bases at V and 3 bases at J, with 12 bases in the middle. Here the CDR3 DNA reads TGTGCCAGCAGCCAAGAGTGGACCCCGAACTACGAGCAGTACTTC. This sequence encodes CASSQEWTPNYEQYF. The full variable domain, with the rest looked up from reference TRBV14 and TRBJ2-7, is EAGVTQFPSHSVIEKGQTVTLRCDPISGHDNLYWYRRVMGKEIKFLLHFVKESKQDESGMPNNRFLAERTGGTYSTLKVQPAELEDSGVYFCASSQEWTPNYEQYFGPGTRLTVT.

This clonotype has ten or more counts. The chain couples TRBV11-3 to TRBJ2-5, with D perhaps TRBD1 (6 bases). The CDR3 covers 15 residues. Germline CDR1 reads SGHNT; CDR2 reads YENEEA. V lost 4 bases and J 0 bases, leaving 12 bases between the germline ends. CDR3 protein: CASSSRDKYQETQYF. The CDR3 nucleotides read TGTGCCAGCAGCTCCCGGGACAAGTACCAAGAGACCCAGTACTTC.

This clonotype was seen only a few times. The gene calls are TRBV11-1 and TRBJ2-4; D gene uncertain. The CDR3 length is 16 residues. The V end was cut by 3 bases, the J end by 0 bases, with 12 bases between. Germline CDR1 and CDR2: SGHAT and FQDESV (reference sequence). The CDR3, as DNA: TGTGCCAGCAGCTTTAATGGGTACACAGCCAAAAACATTCAGTACTTC. Translation gives CASSFNGYTAKNIQYF.

This chain uses TRBV19 with TRBJ2-2; 14 bases line up with TRBD2. The CDR3 covers 17 residues. With V trimmed by 6 bases and J by 5 bases, 8 bases remained unmatched. Germline assignment: CDR1 LNHDA and CDR2 SQIVND (reference sequence). The CDR3 DNA reads as TGTGCCAGTAGCATCTTCGGACTAGCGGGAGGTACCGGGGAGCTGTTTTTT. It specifies CASSIFGLAGGTGELFF.

The gene calls are TRBV15 and TRBJ2-2; TRBD2 aligns across 14 bases. This CDR3 is built from 19 residues. V was pared by 3 bases and J by 4 bases, with 10 bases of the junction left unmatched. Germline V lookup: CDR1 LNHNV, CDR2 YYDKDF (reference sequence). CDR3 DNA sequence: TGTGCCACCAGCAGTCCGGGACTAGCGGGAGCGGGGCCCACCGGGGAGCTGTTTTTT. It is translated as CATSSPGLAGAGPTGELFF.

This clonotype was found a few times. The rearrangement links TRBV20-1 to TRBJ1-1; 11 bases line up with TRBD1. In germline, CDR1 is DFQATT, CDR2 SNEGSKA (reference sequence). V lost 0 bases, J lost 5 bases, and 8 bases stayed unmatched. The CDR3 length is 16 residues. The CDR3 DNA is TGCAGTGCTAGAGATCGTGGACAGGGGGCTGGTACTGAAGCTTTCTTT. Its translation is CSARDRGQGAGTEAFF.